The 10 T cell receptor beta chains presented below share a single source sample, sequenced in a study of T cells expressing NK-cell markers. Reanalyzing the 5' RACE reads, TCRdb keeps one entry per CDR3 protein, without DNA. The listing records hundreds of thousands of distinct CDR3 sequences. The sequenced material came from blood T cells: a sorted CD56 or NKG2C T cell subset, CD4+ or CD8+ T cells, or bulk PBMC T cells (not recorded which). Receptors were obtained from a woman between 18 and 75 years old in good health.

The V call is TRBV10-3, the J call TRBJ2-3; the TCRdb call, TRBD2, lacks DNA for checking. This CDR3 is built from 16 residues. CDR1 is ENHRY, CDR2 SYGVKD, per germline. CDR3 in amino acids: CAISELLAETRDTQYF.

V usage is TRBV4-2 and J usage is TRBJ2-2; TCRdb's D gene call, TRBD1, goes unchecked for lack of DNA. Germline V lookup: CDR1 LGHNA, CDR2 YNFKEQ. This CDR3 is 19 amino acids long. The CDR3: CASSQVGDRVVVGTGELFF.

The chain uses TRBV5-1 and TRBJ2-3; TCRdb's assignment of TRBD1 cannot be checked, as there is no DNA. The CDR3 sequence is 14 residues long. The germline CDR1 and CDR2 sequences are SGHRS and YFSETQ. CDR3 residues: CASVGGMRTDTQYF.

V gene TRBV6-1 combines with J gene TRBJ2-7; as DNA is missing, the TRBD2 call by TCRdb cannot be tested. The CDR3 is 14 amino acids. Germline CDR1 MNHNS, CDR2 SASEGT. The CDR3 here is CASSGTSGRAKQYF.

This chain uses TRBV10-3 with TRBJ1-1; TCRdb gives TRBD1 as the D gene, but with no DNA this cannot be confirmed. The germline V gene encodes CDR1 ENHRY and CDR2 SYGVKD. This CDR3 spans 14 amino acids. CDR3: CAISNLQETTEAFF.

The V and J genes are TRBV24-1 and TRBJ2-1; TCRdb selects TRBD2, and the lack of DNA leaves this call unchecked. The CDR3 contains 17 residues. The V gene's germline CDR1 is KGHDR and CDR2 SFDVKD. The CDR3 loop reads CATSPAAEVAGGNEQFF.

This rearrangement joins TRBV7-9 to TRBJ2-7; TCRdb names TRBD1, which stays unverified in the absence of DNA. CDR1 and CDR2 (germline): SEHNR, FQNEAQ (reference sequence). CDR3 length: 14 residues. The CDR3 sequence is CASSADRVADEQYF.

V gene TRBV5-1 combines with J gene TRBJ2-3; TCRdb calls TRBD1, which cannot be checked without DNA. This CDR3 has 15 residues. Germline lookup yields CDR1 SGHRS and CDR2 YFSETQ. The CDR3: CASSLVGGPADTQYF. The whole variable domain, remainder taken from reference TRBV5-1 and TRBJ2-3, is KAGVTQTPRYLIKTRGQQVTLSCSPISGHRSVSWYQQTPGQGLQFLFEYFSETQRNKGNFPGRFSGRQFSNSRSEMNVSTLELGDSALYLCASSLVGGPADTQYFGPGTRLTVL.

The chain joins TRBV11-2 to TRBJ1-1; the TRBD1 assignment by TCRdb is unverifiable without DNA. CDR1 SGHAT and CDR2 FQNNGV come from the germline V gene. CDR3 length equals 15 residues. CDR3 in amino acids: CASSLRGEPATEAFF.

The rearrangement uses TRBV3-1 and TRBJ1-6. Germline assignment: CDR1 LGHDT and CDR2 YNNKEL (reference sequence). This CDR3 spans 17 amino acids. The CDR3 sequence is CASSQVRWGSYNSPLHF.